This T cell receptor (beta chain) was sequenced during a study of cytomegalovirus exposure and HLA in healthy donors. PCR amplification relied on 60 Vbeta primers (plus 13 Jbeta primers). Original data processing: Later, 80 million or so unique TCR beta chains were counted in an analysis, and some 10 million of them were shared. Repertoires were generated with immunoSEQ multiplex PCR, while TCRdb's copy carries only in-frame clones and drops some. Clone size and V and J calls were adopted from that table, with D and trimming inferred from the DNA. The sample includes about 270,000 clones, roughly two thirds of them seen just once. Worth noting for this clone: Its antigen is unknown.

At collection, donors were nominally healthy, but unrecorded immune exposures were probable. The study, taken as a whole, reports: Earlier analysis found most TCR beta V segments productive about 87% or about 30% of the time. For presence/absence analyses, sequencing depth was assumed to be roughly uniform across donors.

Trimming pared 6 bases from V and 4 bases from J, leaving 15 bases between. There are 14 residues in the CDR3. Germline V gives CDR1 LNHNV, CDR2 YYDKDF (reference sequence). Sequenced sample: PBMCs. The chain joins TRBV15 to TRBJ1-2; the D is unclear. The clonotype originates from a female donor in good health and CMV-seronegative. The CDR3 loop is CATSPTPGGYGYTF. The CDR3 DNA reads as TGTGCCACCAGTCCGACCCCCGGCGGCTATGGCTACACCTTC.